This passage covers 25 T cell receptor beta chains from one sample sequenced in a study of glioma-infiltrating T cells after dendritic cell vaccination. This table comes from immunoSEQ multiplex PCR, and its TCRdb copy is limited to in-frame clones, with some not included. The repertoire includes almost 90,000 clones, around 83% of them detected once, and about 6.8% sits in the top ten. Time point noted: after dendritic cell vaccination, including at tumor progression/relapse. The sample here was blood, taken after dendritic cell vaccination. Receptor source: a human donor with glioblastoma.

This clone appeared a few times. The J gene is TRBJ1-6, the V gene TRBV25-1; D remains unclear. From germline, CDR1 is MGHDK and CDR2 SYGVNS. The CDR3 is 15 residues long. The V end was cut by 2 bases, the J end by 6 bases, with 11 bases between. The CDR3 coding sequence is TGTGCCAGCAGTGAACGCAGCAGGATTAATTCACCCCTCCACTTT. Protein: CASSERSRINSPLHF.

The genes are TRBV19 and TRBJ2-7, with TRBD1 matching over 8 bases. Germline CDR1 is LNHDA and CDR2 is SQIVND (reference sequence). CDR3 length: 15 amino acids. Trimming removed 3 bases from V and 3 bases from J; junction bases left unmatched: 7. The CDR3 loop is CASSMFPGQDYEQYF. CDR3 nucleotide sequence: TGTGCCAGTAGTATGTTCCCGGGACAGGACTACGAGCAGTACTTC.

The CDR3 bases are TGCGCCAGCAGCTTGGAAGGACAGGGGGCTGAGAACACTGAAGCTTTCTTT. Translation gives CASSLEGQGAENTEAFF. The chain uses TRBV5-1 and TRBJ1-1, with TRBD1 matching 11 bases. The trim removed 0 bases at V and 1 base at J, leaving 5 bases unmatched. The CDR3 contains 17 residues. Germline V gives CDR1 SGHRS, CDR2 YFSETQ. The full variable domain, with the rest looked up from reference TRBV5-1 and TRBJ1-1, is KAGVTQTPRYLIKTRGQQVTLSCSPISGHRSVSWYQQTPGQGLQFLFEYFSETQRNKGNFPGRFSGRQFSNSRSEMNVSTLELGDSALYLCASSLEGQGAENTEAFFGQGTRLTVV.

The rearrangement joins TRBV2 to TRBJ1-2; the D gene is possibly TRBD1 (5 bases). The V end lost 7 bases, the J end lost 8 bases, and 11 bases lay between the germline ends. Per the germline V gene, CDR1 is SNHLY and CDR2 is FYNNEI. This CDR3 is built from 11 residues. This CDR3 reads CASNRGDGYTF. The CDR3 DNA reads as TGTGCCAGCAATCGGGGGGACGGCTACACCTTC.

The CDR3 region has the DNA TGTGCCAGCAGCCGCGGGGGCAGGGGAAAGGGAGCTTTCTTT. Protein product: CASSRGGRGKGAFF. The rearrangement uses TRBV2 and TRBJ1-1; D is perhaps TRBD1 (6 bases). V lost 6 bases and J lost 10, with 21 bases in between. CDR3 length equals 14 residues. Germline V gene sequence: CDR1 SNHLY, CDR2 FYNNEI. Full variable domain (rest looked up from reference TRBV2 and TRBJ1-1): EPEVTQTPSHQVTQMGQEVILRCVPISNHLYFYWYRQILGQKVEFLVSFYNNEISEKSEIFDDQFSVERPDGSNFTLKIRSTKLEDSAMYFCASSRGGRGKGAFFGQGTRLTVV.

The chain combines TRBV11-3 with TRBJ2-1, with 9 bases lining up with TRBD1. Germline values: CDR1 SGHNT, CDR2 YENEEA. This CDR3 is 16 amino acids long. The J segment lost 9 bases and the V segment lost 5 bases, leaving 14 bases of the junction unmatched. CDR3 protein: CASSTRTGGGYREQFF. The CDR3 coding sequence is TGTGCCAGCAGCACACGAACAGGGGGCGGTTATCGTGAGCAGTTCTTC.

V is TRBV10-3 and J is TRBJ1-1; D perhaps matches TRBD1 (6 bases). The V gene lost 3 bases and the J gene lost 7 bases, with 18 bases spanning the gap. The CDR3 sequence is 15 residues long. CDR1 ENHRY and CDR2 SYGVKD come from the germline V gene. CDR3 amino acids: CAISESGGGRSEAFF. The CDR3 DNA sequence: TGTGCCATCAGTGAATCTGGGGGCGGTCGTAGTGAAGCTTTCTTT.

This chain connects TRBV14 to TRBJ1-4; 10 bases line up with TRBD1. CDR3 length: 17 residues. Trimming took 4 bases from V and 6 from J; bases not matched to a gene: 11. The germline V gene encodes CDR1 SGHDN and CDR2 FVKESK. The DNA of the CDR3 is TGTGCCAGCAGCCGAGACAGGGGGCAGAGTCGTCATGAAAAACTGTTTTTT. It is translated as CASSRDRGQSRHEKLFF.

V gene TRBV29-1 combines with J gene TRBJ1-1; 8 bases are shared with TRBD1. The CDR3 length is 14 residues. Losses at the gene ends were 3 bases for V and 1 base for J; bases not matched to a gene: 4. CDR1 SQVTM and CDR2 ANQGSEA come from the germline V gene. CDR3 in amino acids: CSVDPTGENTEAFF. CDR3 nucleotides: TGCAGCGTTGACCCGACAGGGGAGAACACTGAAGCTTTCTTT.

V and J are TRBV11-2 and TRBJ1-2; D possibly corresponds to TRBD1 (5 bases). The CDR3 totals 14 residues. CDR1 is SGHAT and CDR2 is FQNNGV in the germline V gene. V was shortened by 5 bases and J by 3 bases, with 13 bases between the two germline ends. CDR3: CASSPGRGDYGYTF. For the CDR3, the DNA is TGTGCCAGCAGCCCGGGTCGGGGGGACTATGGCTACACCTTC.

The V call is TRBV5-6, the J call TRBJ1-5; 8 bases agree with TRBD1. This CDR3 spans 17 amino acids. V lost 4 bases, J lost 1 base, and 10 bases stayed unmatched. Germline V lookup: CDR1 SGHDT, CDR2 YYEEEE. CDR3 in DNA: TGTGCCAGCAGCCTACGAAGGACAGGGCTAAGCAATCAGCCCCAGCATTTT. Translating gives CASSLRRTGLSNQPQHF.

This clone was seen only once. The gene calls are TRBV11-2 and TRBJ2-7, with D perhaps TRBD1 (6 bases). The CDR3 extends over 15 amino acids. V lost 0 bases to trimming and J lost 3 bases, with 12 bases between them. Germline V CDR1 and CDR2: SGHAT, FQNNGV. CDR3 protein: CASSLDGTPNYEQYF. In nucleotides, the CDR3 is TGTGCCAGCAGCTTAGACGGGACACCGAACTACGAGCAGTACTTC.

The chain couples TRBV2 to TRBJ1-3, with 7 bases lining up with TRBD1. This CDR3 has 15 amino acids. The germline gives CDR1 SNHLY, CDR2 FYNNEI. Unmatched junction bases numbered 8, after V lost 8 bases and J lost 1 base. As DNA, the CDR3 is TGTGCCAGCCTATCACAGGGGCTTTCTGGAAACACCATATATTTT. This sequence encodes CASLSQGLSGNTIYF. The whole variable domain, filled in from reference TRBV2 and TRBJ1-3, reads EPEVTQTPSHQVTQMGQEVILRCVPISNHLYFYWYRQILGQKVEFLVSFYNNEISEKSEIFDDQFSVERPDGSNFTLKIRSTKLEDSAMYFCASLSQGLSGNTIYFGEGSWLTVV.

The chain recombines TRBV4-3 with TRBJ2-1; TRBD1 aligns across 9 bases. V gave up 4 bases and J gave up 5 bases; unmatched junction bases: 3. Germline CDR1 is LGHNA and CDR2 is YSLEER. The length of the CDR3 is 14 residues. The CDR3 coding sequence is TGCGCCAGCAGCCCGGGACAGGGTCACAATGAGCAGTTCTTC. As protein: CASSPGQGHNEQFF.

The chain carries TRBV18 and TRBJ2-2; the match to TRBD1 covers 9 bases. V lost 2 bases to trimming and J lost 6 bases; unmatched junction nucleotides: 1. Germline V CDR1 and CDR2: KGHSH, LQKENI. CDR3 length equals 14 residues. The CDR3 is CASSPDRGAGELFF. CDR3 nucleotides: TGTGCCAGCTCACCAGACAGGGGGGCCGGGGAGCTGTTTTTT. Looking up the rest from reference TRBV18 and TRBJ2-2 gives the full variable domain: NAGVMQNPRHLVRRRGQEARLRCSPMKGHSHVYWYRQLPEEGLKFMVYLQKENIIDESGMPKERFSAEFPKEGPSILRIQQVVRGDSAAYFCASSPDRGAGELFFGEGSRLTVL.

The chain carries TRBV6-1 and TRBJ2-5; TRBD2 might be the D (5 bases). V was shortened by 4 bases and J by 5 bases, with 23 bases between the two germline ends. Germline CDR1 is MNHNS and CDR2 is SASEGT. There are 17 residues in the CDR3. The CDR3 nucleotides are TGTGCCAGCAGTGTGGGCCTGAGTGTCCGAGGGATGGAGACCCAGTACTTC. This sequence encodes CASSVGLSVRGMETQYF.

This rearrangement joins TRBV18 to TRBJ1-2; no reliable D call. The CDR3 extends over 13 amino acids. Per the germline V gene, CDR1 is KGHSH and CDR2 is LQKENI. V lost 2 bases, J lost 6 bases, and 10 bases lay in between. CDR3 in DNA: TGTGCCAGCTCACCATCGGATGAGGATGGCTACACCTTC. This sequence encodes CASSPSDEDGYTF.

This clone came up a few times. The genes are TRBV6-1 and TRBJ2-3, with D possibly matching TRBD1 (6 bases). Trimming stripped 0 bases from V and 6 bases from J, with 13 bases between. The CDR3 contains 15 residues. The germline V gene has CDR1 MNHNS and CDR2 SASEGT. The CDR3 sequence is CASSEAAGAPDTQYF. The CDR3 DNA follows: TGTGCCAGCAGTGAAGCGGCAGGGGCCCCGGATACGCAGTATTTT.

The J gene is TRBJ2-5, the V gene TRBV2; a weak D match, TRBD1 (6 bases). CDR1 SNHLY and CDR2 FYNNEI come from the germline V gene. Trimming pared 6 bases from V and 7 bases from J, leaving 12 bases between. The CDR3 loop spans 12 amino acids. The CDR3 sequence: CASRDSERTQYF. CDR3 sequence (DNA): TGTGCCAGCAGGGACAGTGAGCGGACCCAGTACTTC.

The rearrangement joins TRBV29-1 to TRBJ1-2; D remains ambiguous. Germline CDR1 is SQVTM and CDR2 is ANQGSEA. V lost 5 bases and J lost 0, with 13 bases in between. The CDR3 spans 14 residues. The CDR3 nucleotides are TGCAGCGTTCCAATGGGTGACTCTAACTATGGCTACACCTTC. Protein: CSVPMGDSNYGYTF.

The chain recombines TRBV5-6 with TRBJ1-2, with TRBD1 matching over 8 bases. Germline CDR1 and CDR2: SGHDT and YYEEEE. V was pared by 5 bases and J by 3 bases, with 12 bases of the junction left unmatched. This CDR3 contains 16 residues. Here the CDR3 DNA reads TGTGCCAGCAGAAGAACCGGGACAGGCACTTACTATGGCTACACCTTC. Its protein product is CASRRTGTGTYYGYTF.

This clone was counted only a few times. The J gene is TRBJ2-1, the V gene TRBV10-3; 9 bases line up with TRBD1. This CDR3 has 15 residues. CDR1 ENHRY and CDR2 SYGVKD come from the germline V gene. V shed 2 bases and J 4 bases; nucleotides not matched to a gene: 3. In DNA, the CDR3 is TGTGCCATCAGTGAGAAGACAGGGGGATACAATGAGCAGTTCTTC. It translates to CAISEKTGGYNEQFF.

The gene calls are TRBV2 and TRBJ1-1, with D uncertain. Germline-derived CDR1 and CDR2 are SNHLY and FYNNEI. The CDR3 is 11 residues long. The V and J ends lost 2 bases and 10 bases respectively, with 8 bases between them. The CDR3 region has the DNA TGTGCCAGCAGTGAAAGCACCGCAGCTTTCTTT. This translates into CASSESTAAFF. Filled out from reference TRBV2 and TRBJ1-1, the complete variable domain reads EPEVTQTPSHQVTQMGQEVILRCVPISNHLYFYWYRQILGQKVEFLVSFYNNEISEKSEIFDDQFSVERPDGSNFTLKIRSTKLEDSAMYFCASSESTAAFFGQGTRLTVV.

The chain joins TRBV6-5 to TRBJ2-5; possibly TRBD2 for D (5 bases). The CDR3 runs 15 residues. Germline V gives CDR1 MNHEY, CDR2 SVGAGI. With 0 bases removed from V and 4 bases from J, the gap between germline ends came to 12 bases. CDR3 sequence: CASSYSGSGGETQYF. The CDR3 nucleotides read TGTGCCAGCAGTTACTCGGGGAGTGGAGGAGAGACCCAGTACTTC.

The CDR3, as DNA: TGTGCCAGCAGCGCAGGGGGGTTTAGCAATCAGCCCCAGCATTTT. Protein product: CASSAGGFSNQPQHF. V and J are TRBV9 and TRBJ1-5, with 7 bases matching TRBD1. V shed 3 bases and J 0 bases; nucleotides not matched to a gene: 3. Germline assignment: CDR1 SGDLS and CDR2 YYNGEE. This CDR3 comprises 15 residues. Together with reference TRBV9 and TRBJ1-5, the CDR3 gives the full variable domain: DSGVTQTPKHLITATGQRVTLRCSPRSGDLSVYWYQQSLDQGLQFLIQYYNGEERAKGNILERFSAQQFPDLHSELNLSSLELGDSALYFCASSAGGFSNQPQHFGDGTRLSIL.